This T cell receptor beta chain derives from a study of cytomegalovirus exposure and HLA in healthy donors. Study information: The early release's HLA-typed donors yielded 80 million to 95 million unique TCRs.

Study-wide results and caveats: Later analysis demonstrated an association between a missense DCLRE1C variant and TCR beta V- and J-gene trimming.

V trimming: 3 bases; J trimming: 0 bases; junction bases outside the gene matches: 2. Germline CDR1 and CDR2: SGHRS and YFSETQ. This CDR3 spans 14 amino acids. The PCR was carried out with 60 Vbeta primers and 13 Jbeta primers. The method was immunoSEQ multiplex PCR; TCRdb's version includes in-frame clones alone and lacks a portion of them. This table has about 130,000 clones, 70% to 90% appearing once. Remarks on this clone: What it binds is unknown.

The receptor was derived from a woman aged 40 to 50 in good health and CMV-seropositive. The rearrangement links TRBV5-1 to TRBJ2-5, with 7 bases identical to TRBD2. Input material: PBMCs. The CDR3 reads CASSWGGYQETQYF. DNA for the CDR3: TGCGCCAGCAGCTGGGGGGGGTACCAAGAGACCCAGTACTTC.